This T cell receptor (beta chain) was obtained from a study of T cell responses to AZD1222 COVID-19 vaccine. Study-level information: Researchers grouped second doses given at about 4 or about 12 weeks into one pool. Study-wide points: Seropositive AZD1222 recipients at baseline numbered only 5 to 7. Most donors were white British and more were female, and clonal diversity was possibly underestimated.

CDR1 is MGHDK and CDR2 is SYGVNS in the germline V gene. The CDR3 runs 14 residues. V was trimmed by 4 bases and J by 2 bases, leaving 12 bases between them. A note on this clone: Its matching antigen is unknown.

Here immunoSEQ multiplex PCR was the method, and the copy in TCRdb shows in-frame clones only, minus some. This table has tens of thousands of clones, under 95% appearing once. The clonotype originates from an adult in good health. The rearrangement links TRBV25-1 to TRBJ2-7; the D gene could be TRBD1 or TRBD2 (5 bases each). Sequencing used peripheral blood, obtained on day 0 of AZD1222 vaccination. In nucleotides, the CDR3 is TGTGCCAGCAGTGTGGGACCCAATACCTACGAGCAGTACTTC. Translated, it gives CASSVGPNTYEQYF.